One TCR beta chain is described in this entry. The target antigen is unknown. Produced via immunoSEQ multiplex PCR; TCRdb's table is partial and in-frame only. The data contain around 190,000 clones, around nine tenths of them seen just once; the ten biggest clones take up around 7.2%. The data are from a study of cytomegalovirus exposure and HLA in healthy donors. The study, taken as a whole, reports: While the bulk of TCR sequences proved rare, some public TCRs turned up in many donors.

CDR3 length equals 15 residues. V lost 4 bases, J lost 5 bases, and 5 bases stayed unmatched. CDR1 is MGHRA, CDR2 YSYEKL, per germline. This clonotype was sampled from a man younger than 45 in good health and CMV-seropositive. Material: PBMCs. This rearrangement joins TRBV4-1 to TRBJ2-7, with TRBD2 matching 13 bases. This chain's CDR3 is CASSRTSGSPNEQYF. Written as DNA, the CDR3 is TGCGCCAGCAGCCGGACTAGCGGGAGTCCGAACGAGCAGTACTTC.